Reported below is one T cell receptor beta chain. Its antigen is still unknown. The data stem from a study of T cells in Graves' hyperthyroidism and ophthalmopathy. Study-wide findings and caveats: In simple terms, a model built on 13 V-J features told ophthalmopathy apart from stable hyperthyroidism.

RNA transcripts gave rise to amplified TCR beta CDR3 regions. The study used the HTBI primer set for a first-round RT-PCR of the TCR CDR3. TCRdb used MiXCR to reprocess the multiplex PCR reads, holding one entry per CDR3 protein. Found here are some 530,000 distinct CDR3 sequences, approximately 22% of them singletons; the top ten hold about 53%. The CDR3 has 14 residues. Germline-derived CDR1 and CDR2 are SGHRS and YFSETQ. Trimming took 2 bases from V and 4 from J, leaving 12 bases between them. Sequenced material: blood. The source is an older woman with Graves' ophthalmopathy. This chain joins TRBV5-1 and TRBJ2-5; D unclear. CDR3 sequence (DNA): TGCGCCAGCAGCTTACCTGGACGACGAGAGACCCAGTACTTC. It encodes CASSLPGRRETQYF. Full variable domain (rest looked up from reference TRBV5-1 and TRBJ2-5): KAGVTQTPRYLIKTRGQQVTLSCSPISGHRSVSWYQQTPGQGLQFLFEYFSETQRNKGNFPGRFSGRQFSNSRSEMNVSTLELGDSALYLCASSLPGRRETQYFGPGTRLLVL.